This T cell receptor (beta chain) derives from a study of T cell changes during pregnancy in multiple sclerosis. V trimming: 5 bases; J trimming: 9 bases; junction bases outside the gene matches: 10. The CDR3 runs to 15 residues. CDR1 is SGHVS and CDR2 is FNYEAQ in the germline V gene. Generated by immunoSEQ multiplex PCR, the TCRdb table keeps only in-frame clones and is missing some. Of fewer than 45,000 clones listed, roughly 91% were seen once; the top ten hold roughly 0.5%. This specimen consisted of CD4+ T cells from peripheral blood mononuclear cells, obtained in the second trimester of pregnancy. J is TRBJ1-2 and V is TRBV7-6; 12 bases are shared with TRBD1. This clonotype was sampled from a female donor in good health, enrolled as a control in a pregnancy study. As DNA, the CDR3 is TGTGCCAGCAGCCCAGCCGGGACAGGGGGCGAGAGCTACACCTTC. As protein: CASSPAGTGGESYTF.